The present T cell receptor (beta chain) was sequenced within a study of blood T cell repertoires in COVID-19. TCRdb's table, derived via immunoSEQ multiplex PCR, lists solely in-frame clones and lacks some. The sample lists roughly 150,000 clones, roughly 90% seen once, with around 4.8% in the top ten. The source material was peripheral blood. This sequence originates from a man in his late teens or twenties with COVID-19, enrolled during active disease.

The CDR3 region has the DNA TGCGCCAGCAGCCAAGATCTTGCTAGCAGCGTTCCCACCTACAATGAGCAGTTCTTC. Protein product: CASSQDLASSVPTYNEQFF. The V and J genes are TRBV4-1 and TRBJ2-1; maybe TRBD2 (5 bases). The germline V and J ends were trimmed by 0 bases and 2 bases, with 20 bases remaining between them. Germline lookup yields CDR1 MGHRA and CDR2 YSYEKL. The CDR3 is made up of 19 amino acids.